Below, 27 T cell receptor beta chains from the same sample are listed, as sequenced in a study of cytomegalovirus exposure and HLA in healthy donors. PCR involved 60 Vbeta and 13 Jbeta primers. Using immunoSEQ multiplex PCR, the repertoire was profiled, and TCRdb retains in-frame clones only, with some absent. The data show about 210,000 clones, about 83% seen once. Sequencing was performed on PBMCs. The source of these receptors is a woman in her forties or fifties in good health and CMV-seropositive.

In its sample, this clone was seen a few times. V is TRBV9 and J is TRBJ2-2; 8 bases are a match to TRBD1. V shed 4 bases, J shed 6 bases, and the junction held 5 bases outside the gene matches. The germline gives CDR1 SGDLS, CDR2 YYNGEE. This CDR3 spans 14 amino acids. This CDR3 is CASSTRTGSGELFF. In nucleotides, the CDR3 is TGTGCCAGCAGCACCCGGACAGGGTCCGGGGAGCTGTTTTTT.

Only a few counts were recorded for this clone. This sequence joins TRBV10-2 and TRBJ2-7; 8 bases match TRBD2. CDR1 WSHSY and CDR2 SAAADI come from the germline V gene. This CDR3 region has 15 residues. The trim removed 0 bases at V and 7 bases at J, leaving 8 bases unmatched. The CDR3 nucleotides are TGCGCCAGCAGTGAGTCTGGGGACAAGCGGGAGGAGCAGTACTTC. As protein: CASSESGDKREEQYF.

The chain joins TRBV5-8 to TRBJ2-1, with D perhaps matching TRBD1 (6 bases). V was pared by 4 bases and J by 4 bases, with 12 bases between. The CDR3 is made up of 14 amino acids. Germline V CDR1 and CDR2: SGHTS, YDEGEE. CDR3: CASSTRDTYNEQFF. The CDR3 region has the DNA TGTGCCAGCAGCACCCGGGACACGTACAATGAGCAGTTCTTC.

The chain joins TRBV4-3 to TRBJ1-2; 7 bases align to TRBD1. The CDR3 is 18 residues long. Per the germline V gene, CDR1 is LGHNA and CDR2 is YSLEER. The trim removed 1 base at V and 4 bases at J, leaving 15 bases unmatched. The CDR3 nucleotides are TGCGCCAGCAGCCAAGGGGTCGGGACAGAGAGTTTCCGCTATGGCTACACCTTC. Protein product: CASSQGVGTESFRYGYTF.

This chain links TRBV30 with TRBJ1-3; unclear D gene. The CDR3 loop spans 13 amino acids. Germline lookup yields CDR1 GTSNPN and CDR2 SVGIG (reference sequence). Trimming took 2 bases from V and 4 from J, leaving 9 bases between them. The CDR3 nucleotides are TGTGCCTGGAGTCCCGGGTCCGGAAACACCATATATTTT. Translated: CAWSPGSGNTIYF. The whole variable domain, filled in from reference TRBV30 and TRBJ1-3, reads SQTIHQWPATLVQPVGSPLSLECTVEGTSNPNLYWYRQAAGRGLQLLFYSVGIGQISSEVPQNLSASRPQDRQFILSSKKLLLSDSGFYLCAWSPGSGNTIYFGEGSWLTVV.

This clone has just a few counts. The chain couples TRBV6-6 to TRBJ1-2, with 8 bases that match TRBD1. With V trimmed by 2 bases and J by 2 bases, 4 bases remained unmatched. Germline V CDR1 and CDR2: MNHNY, SVGAGI (reference sequence). CDR3 length: 15 amino acids. The CDR3 region is CASSYLRTGNYGYTF. The CDR3 DNA follows: TGTGCCAGCAGTTACCTTCGGACAGGGAACTATGGCTACACCTTC.

The V and J genes are TRBV18 and TRBJ1-6, with 10 bases aligning to TRBD1. Germline V gene sequence: CDR1 KGHSH, CDR2 LQKENI. The J segment lost 5 bases and the V segment lost 2 bases, leaving 0 bases of the junction unmatched. The CDR3 has 15 amino acids. As DNA, the CDR3 is TGTGCCAGCTCACCAGGGACAGGGGATAATTCACCCCTCCACTTT. This codes for CASSPGTGDNSPLHF.

The rearrangement joins TRBV6-1 to TRBJ2-3; TRBD1 aligns across 7 bases. The CDR3 length is 14 residues. Trimming removed 7 bases from V and 7 bases from J; junction bases left unmatched: 11. The germline gives CDR1 MNHNS, CDR2 SASEGT. The CDR3 reads CASTLWEGGNTQYF. The CDR3 nucleotides read TGTGCCAGCACCCTATGGGAAGGGGGCAATACGCAGTATTTT.

This chain uses TRBV19 with TRBJ2-1, with 11 bases lining up with TRBD2. Germline CDR1 reads LNHDA; CDR2 reads SQIVND (reference sequence). The CDR3 runs 16 residues. J was trimmed by 6 bases and V by 0 bases; bases with no gene match: 4. CDR3: CASSIDNSGGVNEQFF. For the CDR3, the DNA is TGTGCCAGTAGTATAGATAATAGCGGGGGGGTCAATGAGCAGTTCTTC.

The sample holds one count of this clone. This chain uses TRBV7-9 with TRBJ1-2; no reliable D call. The CDR3 consists of 13 residues. Germline V lookup: CDR1 SEHNR, CDR2 FQNEAQ (reference sequence). The V end was cut by 3 bases, the J end by 2 bases, with 7 bases between. Written as DNA, the CDR3 is TGTGCCAGCAGCTTTGAGGGAAACTATGGCTACACCTTC. Translating gives CASSFEGNYGYTF.

The V and J genes are TRBV5-1 and TRBJ2-7, with 11 nucleotides matching TRBD1. CDR1 and CDR2 from the germline V gene are SGHRS and YFSETQ. The CDR3 runs to 15 residues. V trimming: 4 bases; J trimming: 3 bases; junction bases outside the gene matches: 6. The CDR3 protein is CASSISGTGGYEQYF. The CDR3 DNA is TGCGCCAGCAGCATTTCCGGGACAGGGGGCTACGAGCAGTACTTC.

The chain combines TRBV27 with TRBJ1-5; TRBD1 is a possible D gene (5 bases). Trimming removed 6 bases from V and 4 bases from J, with 13 bases in between. Germline loops: CDR1 MNHEY, CDR2 SMNVEV (reference sequence). CDR3 length: 14 residues. This CDR3 is CASSFGGRNQPQHF. CDR3 DNA: TGTGCCAGCAGCTTCGGGGGAAGGAATCAGCCCCAGCATTTT.

The chain uses TRBV30 and TRBJ1-4; 11 positions match TRBD1. The CDR3 totals 11 residues. V lost 5 bases and J lost 11; bases outside the gene matches: 1. Germline values: CDR1 GTSNPN, CDR2 SVGIG (reference sequence). CDR3 amino acids: CAWGTGGKLFF. CDR3 nucleotide sequence: TGTGCCTGGGGGACAGGGGGGAAACTGTTTTTT.

V and J are TRBV2 and TRBJ1-2; D is unclear. V lost 10 bases, J lost 0 bases, and 15 bases lay in between. Germline CDR1 reads SNHLY; CDR2 reads FYNNEI. The CDR3 loop spans 14 amino acids. CDR3 DNA sequence: TGTGCCAAGAGGCAGCCGAGTTCTAACTATGGCTACACCTTC. It is translated as CAKRQPSSNYGYTF.

The chain is built from TRBV29-1 and TRBJ1-2; possible D gene TRBD1, 5 bases. The CDR3 spans 15 residues. V lost 4 bases, J lost 2 bases, and 17 bases lay in between. Germline V gene data show CDR1 as SQVTM and CDR2 as ANQGSEA. The CDR3 nucleotides read TGCAGCGTTGGCCGTGCGGGGGGGGAAAACTATGGCTACACCTTC. Translating gives CSVGRAGGENYGYTF.

CDR3 protein: CASSQSPETGGYTF. The CDR3, as DNA: TGCGCCAGCAGTCAATCCCCCGAGACCGGGGGCTACACCTTC. The chain combines TRBV23-1 with TRBJ1-2; D is unclear. TRBV23-1 is placed among ORFs of uncertain function. This CDR3 has 14 residues. Trimming shortened V by 0 bases and J by 8 bases, and 13 bases separated the two germline ends.

The chain has TRBV7-6 and TRBJ2-7; a possible D gene is TRBD1 (5 bases). Trimming removed 1 base at V and 4 bases at J, with 11 bases between. Germline CDR1 and CDR2: SGHVS and FNYEAQ. The length of the CDR3 is 14 residues. CDR3 protein: CASSLVVKGYEQYF. Written as DNA, the CDR3 is TGTGCCAGCAGCTTAGTAGTCAAGGGGTACGAGCAGTACTTC.

The chain couples TRBV18 to TRBJ1-1; possibly TRBD1 for D (6 bases). CDR1 is KGHSH, CDR2 LQKENI, per germline. The CDR3 length is 13 residues. Deletions cut 2 bases from V and 4 bases from J, with 8 bases between. CDR3 sequence: CASSPGTSTEAFF. Here the CDR3 DNA reads TGTGCCAGCTCACCAGGGACATCCACTGAAGCTTTCTTT.

V usage is TRBV28 and J usage is TRBJ2-7; 9 positions match TRBD1. V shed 6 bases and J 0 bases; nucleotides not matched to a gene: 6. The CDR3 extends over 15 amino acids. Per germline, CDR1 MDHEN and CDR2 SYDVKM. CDR3: CASSWGQGFSYEQYF. The CDR3 nucleotides read TGTGCCAGCAGCTGGGGACAGGGATTCTCCTACGAGCAGTACTTC.

The rearrangement joins TRBV15 to TRBJ1-2; 7 positions agree with TRBD1. Germline CDR1 is LNHNV and CDR2 is YYDKDF (reference sequence). V lost 0 bases, J lost 8 bases, and 3 bases stayed unmatched. This CDR3 has 13 amino acids. The CDR3 spells CATSRDQGDGYTF. In nucleotides, the CDR3 is TGTGCCACCAGCAGAGATCAGGGGGACGGCTACACCTTC.

The V and J genes are TRBV5-6 and TRBJ2-7; possible D gene TRBD2, 6 bases. The V end lost 4 bases, the J end lost 0 bases, and 11 bases lay between the germline ends. The CDR3 contains 14 residues. CDR1 is SGHDT, CDR2 YYEEEE, per germline. The CDR3 here is CASSPHGSSYEQYF. CDR3 DNA: TGTGCCAGCAGCCCTCACGGGAGCTCCTACGAGCAGTACTTC. Full variable domain (missing parts from reference TRBV5-6 and TRBJ2-7): DAGVTQSPTHLIKTRGQQVTLRCSPKSGHDTVSWYQQALGQGPQFIFQYYEEEERQRGNFPDRFSGHQFPNYSSELNVNALLLGDSALYLCASSPHGSSYEQYFGPGTRLTVT.

This chain connects TRBV18 to TRBJ2-1; D is undetermined. Germline CDR1 is KGHSH and CDR2 is LQKENI. The CDR3 is 17 residues long. Trimming took off 1 base at V and 13 bases at J, with 26 bases between the two ends. The CDR3 reads CASSPLNSELLTMSQFF. In DNA, the CDR3 is TGTGCCAGCTCACCACTAAATTCAGAGTTACTAACAATGAGCCAGTTCTTC.

The V and J genes are TRBV19 and TRBJ2-3; 11 bases map to TRBD1. Germline CDR1 reads LNHDA; CDR2 reads SQIVND (reference sequence). J lost 3 bases, V lost 9 bases, and 8 bases had no gene match. The CDR3 extends over 15 amino acids. The CDR3 region is CASRDRGRGTDTQYF. The CDR3, as DNA: TGTGCCAGCCGGGACAGGGGGAGGGGGACAGATACGCAGTATTTT.

The chain links TRBV15 to TRBJ1-5; D might be TRBD1 (5 bases). Germline-derived CDR1 and CDR2 are LNHNV and YYDKDF (reference sequence). V lost 5 bases, J lost 0 bases, and 11 bases lay in between. The CDR3 runs to 15 residues. CDR3 in amino acids: CATSFSGNSNQPQHF. The CDR3 DNA reads as TGTGCCACCAGCTTTTCAGGGAATAGCAATCAGCCCCAGCATTTT.

The chain joins TRBV4-1 to TRBJ2-2; D perhaps matches TRBD1 (6 bases). Trimming pared 1 base from V and 5 bases from J, leaving 11 bases between. The CDR3 has 15 residues. Germline CDR1 MGHRA, CDR2 YSYEKL. The CDR3 sequence is CASSQVAGETGELFF. CDR3 bases: TGCGCCAGCAGCCAAGTTGCAGGGGAGACCGGGGAGCTGTTTTTT.

This chain links TRBV19 with TRBJ1-1, with 9 bases identical to TRBD1. The CDR3 covers 15 residues. V lost 1 base, J lost 6 bases, and 6 bases stayed unmatched. The germline CDR1 and CDR2 sequences are LNHDA and SQIVND (reference sequence). The CDR3 coding sequence is TGTGCCAGTAGTATAGCTCTGGACAGGGGCTCTGAAGCTTTCTTT. It encodes CASSIALDRGSEAFF. Supplemented by reference TRBV19 and TRBJ1-1, the full variable domain reads DGGITQSPKYLFRKEGQNVTLSCEQNLNHDAMYWYRQDPGQGLRLIYYSQIVNDFQKGDIAEGYSVSREKKESFPLTVTSAQKNPTAFYLCASSIALDRGSEAFFGQGTRLTVV.

The rearrangement links TRBV11-2 to TRBJ1-1; D unresolved. This CDR3 spans 14 amino acids. Trimming took off 5 bases at V and 1 base at J, with 11 bases between the two ends. Germline V gives CDR1 SGHAT, CDR2 FQNNGV. The CDR3 reads CASSLVSWNTEAFF. The CDR3 coding sequence is TGTGCCAGCAGCCTCGTCTCGTGGAACACTGAAGCTTTCTTT.